This record concerns one TCR beta chain sequence. This specimen comes from a study of CD8 T cells in Susac syndrome. The germline CDR1 and CDR2 sequences are SQVTM and ANQGSEA. V was clipped by 6 bases and J by 8 bases; unmatched bases: 6. The CDR3 sequence is 13 residues long. Sequencing of TCR beta, carried out with a high-throughput approach, was applied to CD8+ and CD4+ T cells from the blood. Random hexamers primed reverse transcription of about 0.5 to 1 ug RNA. Amplification of the TCR beta CDR3 was carried out by immunoSEQ multiplex PCR, which spanned a total of 54 Vbeta and 13 Jbeta segments. TCRdb reprocessed the immunoSEQ multiplex PCR reads with MiXCR, giving one entry per CDR3 protein. The sample consists of some 300,000 distinct CDR3 sequences, 75% to 85% of them appearing once.

The sequence derives from a human donor with multiple sclerosis. This chain uses TRBV29-1 with TRBJ1-4; the match to TRBD1 covers 10 bases. The specimen was CD8+ T cells from PBMCs. DNA for the CDR3: TGCAGCGTAGCAGGGACAGGGGAAGAAAAACTGTTTTTT. Residues: CSVAGTGEEKLFF.